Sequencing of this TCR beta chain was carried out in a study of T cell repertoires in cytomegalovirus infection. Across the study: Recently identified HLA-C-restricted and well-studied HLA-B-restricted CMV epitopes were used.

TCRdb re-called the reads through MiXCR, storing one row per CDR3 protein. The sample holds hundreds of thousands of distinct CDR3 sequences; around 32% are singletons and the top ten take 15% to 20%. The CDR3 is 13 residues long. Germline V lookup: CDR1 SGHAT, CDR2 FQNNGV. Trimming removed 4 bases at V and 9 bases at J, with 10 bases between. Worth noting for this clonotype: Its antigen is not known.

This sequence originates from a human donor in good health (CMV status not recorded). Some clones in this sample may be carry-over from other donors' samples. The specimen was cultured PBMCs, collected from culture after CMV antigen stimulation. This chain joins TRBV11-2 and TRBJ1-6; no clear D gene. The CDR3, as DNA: TGTGCCAGCAGCTCCCCCCCCGTTTCACCCCTCCACTTT. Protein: CASSSPPVSPLHF.